These T cell receptor beta chains were read from a single sample in a study of blood T cells in healthy people across ages. TCRdb independently ran MiXCR on the 5' RACE reads; one entry per CDR3 protein. There are some 1.7 million distinct CDR3 sequences in the sample; roughly 27% occur only once, and roughly 8% lies in the top ten. The sequenced material came from blood. The receptor source for this set is a woman aged 30 to 39 in good health. Each CDR3 is given with its conserved first and last residue. Each record gives: V gene, clone size, D gene, J gene, CDR3 DNA, CDR3 protein. A D gene is named only where the DNA matches it firmly. Clone sizes are given selectively: once, few, many, or a class where the clone is expanded.

V: TRBV27; size: many; D: TRBD2; J: TRBJ2-7; DNA: TGTGCCAGCGGACGGACTAGCAGCTCCTACGAGCAGTACTTC; CDR3: CASGRTSSSYEQYF
V: TRBV7-2; size: few; D: NA; J: TRBJ1-1; DNA: TGTGCCAGCAGCTTAGTTGGGGATTCTGAAGCTTTCTTT; CDR3: CASSLVGDSEAFF
V: TRBV5-1; size: many; D: TRBD1; J: TRBJ2-1; DNA: TGCGCCAGCAGCTTGGTTGGGACAGGGATGGGGAATGAGCAGTTCTTC; CDR3: CASSLVGTGMGNEQFF
V: TRBV25-1; size: NA; D: NA; J: TRBJ2-3; DNA: TGTGCCAGCAGTGAGGTTAGCGGAGGGAGCACAGATACGCAGTATTTT; CDR3: CASSEVSGGSTDTQYF
V: TRBV12-3/TRBV12-4; size: NA; D: TRBD2; J: TRBJ2-2; DNA: TGTGCCAGCACCCATGACCAGGGGACTAGCGGGAGAAGGAGGACCGGGGAGCTGTTTTTT; CDR3: CASTHDQGTSGRRRTGELFF
V: TRBV7-2; size: NA; D: NA; J: TRBJ1-1; DNA: TGTGCCAGCAGCTTAGTGGGCGGTGGTGAAATGAACACTGAAGCTTTCTTT; CDR3: CASSLVGGGEMNTEAFF
V: TRBV4-1; size: NA; D: NA; J: TRBJ1-1; DNA: TGCGCCAGCAGCCAAGATGGGGGGGCTAACACTGAAGCTTTCTTT; CDR3: CASSQDGGANTEAFF
V: TRBV6-2/TRBV6-3; size: few; D: NA; J: TRBJ1-5; DNA: TGTGCCAGCAGATCTACAGGGATTGGAAGCAATCAGCCCCAGCATTTT; CDR3: CASRSTGIGSNQPQHF
V: TRBV5-1; size: few; D: NA; J: TRBJ1-2; DNA: TGCGCCAGCAGCCCTCGCCACACTCGTCAGGACTATGGCTACACCTTC; CDR3: CASSPRHTRQDYGYTF
V: TRBV25-1; size: many; D: NA; J: TRBJ2-7; DNA: TGTGCCAGCAGTCGGGACTCCGGGTACGAGCAGTACTTC; CDR3: CASSRDSGYEQYF
V: TRBV6-2/TRBV6-3; size: many; D: TRBD2; J: TRBJ2-7; DNA: TGTGCCAGCAGTTACAGGCGGGGGGGAAGCCGCGAGCAGTACTTC; CDR3: CASSYRRGGSREQYF
V: TRBV20-1; size: NA; D: NA; J: TRBJ1-2; DNA: TGCAGTGCTAGATTAGGGCAGGAGATCTATGGCTACACCTTC; CDR3: CSARLGQEIYGYTF
V: TRBV12-3/TRBV12-4; size: many; D: NA; J: TRBJ2-7; DNA: TGTGCCAGCAGTCAGACTAGGCTCGGGCAGTACTTC; CDR3: CASSQTRLGQYF
V: TRBV2; size: NA; D: NA; J: TRBJ2-6; DNA: TGTGCCAGCAGCGGGACACCCTTATCTGGGGCCAACGTCCTGACTTTC; CDR3: CASSGTPLSGANVLTF
V: TRBV6-2/TRBV6-3; size: NA; D: NA; J: TRBJ1-2; DNA: TGTGCCAGCAGTTCCCGGACCGCGGGAGGCTATGGCTACACCTTC; CDR3: CASSSRTAGGYGYTF
V: TRBV20-1; size: few; D: NA; J: TRBJ2-3; DNA: TGCAGTGCTCGCCCCTCCGTCGATTGGGGGACAGATACGCAGTATTTT; CDR3: CSARPSVDWGTDTQYF
V: TRBV7-2; size: many; D: TRBD1; J: TRBJ2-3; DNA: TGTGCCAGCAGCTTAGTAGGACAGGGTAGGGATACGCAGTATTTT; CDR3: CASSLVGQGRDTQYF
V: TRBV20-1; size: once; D: TRBD2; J: TRBJ2-1; DNA: TGCAGTGCCCCTCCCCTAGCGGGGGGGAATGAGCAGTTCTTC; CDR3: CSAPPLAGGNEQFF
V: TRBV10-3; size: many; D: TRBD1; J: TRBJ2-7; DNA: TGTGCCATCAGTGTCCAAGGACAGGGACTCTACGAGCAGTACTTC; CDR3: CAISVQGQGLYEQYF
V: TRBV20-1; size: NA; D: NA; J: TRBJ2-3; DNA: TGCAGTGCGACAAACTTGGACCGCACAGATACGCAGTATTTT; CDR3: CSATNLDRTDTQYF
V: TRBV6-1; size: NA; D: NA; J: TRBJ2-3; DNA: TGTGCCAGCAGTGAAGGGCAGGTCCTTCCCACAGATACGCAGTATTTT; CDR3: CASSEGQVLPTDTQYF
V: TRBV20-1; size: NA; D: NA; J: TRBJ2-7; DNA: TGCAGTGCTATCGGCGCGAGGCTATACGAGCAGTACTTC; CDR3: CSAIGARLYEQYF
V: TRBV20-1; size: many; D: TRBD2; J: TRBJ2-1; DNA: TGCAGTGCTAGAGGACTAGCGGGAGCTAGAAATGAGCAGTTCTTC; CDR3: CSARGLAGARNEQFF
V: TRBV7-4; size: few; D: NA; J: TRBJ2-3; DNA: TGTGCCAGCAGCTTAGGACCTATTCCGCAGTATTTT; CDR3: CASSLGPIPQYF
V: TRBV24-1; size: NA; D: TRBD1; J: TRBJ2-7; DNA: TGTGCCACCAGTGATGCCGGGACAGTCGACGAGCAGTACTTC; CDR3: CATSDAGTVDEQYF
V: TRBV2; size: few; D: NA; J: TRBJ2-2; DNA: TGTGCCAGCAGTGCGGCCAGGGTGAACACCGGGGAGCTGTTTTTT; CDR3: CASSAARVNTGELFF
V: TRBV6-1; size: NA; D: NA; J: TRBJ2-4; DNA: TGTGCCAGCCGTCTCTTATCCTACGTGCAGTACTTC; CDR3: CASRLLSYVQYF
V: TRBV5-1; size: few; D: NA; J: TRBJ1-2; DNA: TGCGCCAGCAGCCCAGACACCTCCGGGGGCTATGGCTACACCTTC; CDR3: CASSPDTSGGYGYTF
V: TRBV7-7; size: NA; D: NA; J: TRBJ2-1; DNA: TGTGCCAGCAGCTTAGGCCTAACCCAAGAGACCCAGTTCTTC; CDR3: CASSLGLTQETQFF
V: TRBV6-5; size: few; D: NA; J: TRBJ1-4; DNA: TGTGCCAGCGGTGAAGGGTCTCCTAATGAAAAACTGTTTTTT; CDR3: CASGEGSPNEKLFF
V: TRBV3-1; size: NA; D: TRBD1; J: TRBJ1-2; DNA: TGTGCCAGCAGCCAAGTTTTAGGACAGGATGGCTATGGCTACACCTTC; CDR3: CASSQVLGQDGYGYTF